This T cell receptor (beta chain) was sequenced for a study of T-cell memory formation after mild COVID-19 (dated by TCRdb to about 2021). With regard to the full study: Most TCR sequence clusters were specific to one of the two donors. Two young, previously healthy adult volunteers made up the cohort, one male and one female. Longitudinal TCRalpha and TCRbeta repertoire sequencing tracked T-cell clones expanding and contracting after mild COVID-19 in a couple of donors. Beyond this particular receptor, the publication reports: Only two mild cases were covered in the study, and larger cohorts including severe cases with pre-infection samples were considered necessary. Balanced CD4/CD8 phenotypes were observed for clones contracting from day 15 to 85, whereas a bias towards CD4+ was observed for a second wave of clones expanding from day 15 to 37. The detection of some responding clones in pre-infection memory suggests that pre-existing cross-reactive memory T cells joined the SARS-CoV-2 response. The second-wave clones that peaked on day 37 were not confirmed to be SARS-CoV-2 specific. Contracting CD4+ clones turned up mainly in the CM and EM memory subsets, whereas EMRA was where CD8+ clones were enriched.

For this clonotype: What this receptor recognizes is not known. No base quality values were provided; no much bigger clone lies one nucleotide off.

The CDR3 starts with the cysteine, ends with the phenylalanine, and has 14 residues. Only CDR3 DNA remains: 42 bases, in frame from the first base. V loses 5 bases of germline sequence and J loses 8 bases, and the interval between the two ends is 16 bases. Reads for this sample came from an Illumina NovaSeq 6000. Using 5'RACE with constant-segment primers, TCRalpha and TCRbeta cDNA libraries were constructed, with sample barcodes and unique molecular identifiers added in the process. Trizol reagent was used to extract RNA from every sample. Library amplification was performed in two PCR steps, and a second sample barcode and Illumina TruSeq adapters were introduced in the second step. The libraries were sequenced on an Illumina NovaSeq using 2 x 150 bp paired-end reads. In the original analysis: Reads were demultiplexed and collapsed into UMI-guided consensus sequences with migec v1.2.7. Using mixcr v2.1.11, the UMI consensuses were aligned to TRA and TRB V and J templates and assembled into clonotypes. Clonotypes were classified as expanded or contracted when called significant by both edgeR and NoisET, with noise models trained on biological replicates. For edgeR calls, a false discovery rate-adjusted p below 0.01 and a log2 fold-change threshold of 1 were applied. As an exploratory analysis of dynamics, PCA with hierarchical clustering was applied to max-normalized trajectories of the 1000 most abundant clonotypes. The CD4 or CD8 phenotype of responding clones was assigned using the separately sequenced CD4+ and CD8+ repertoires. Through fastp at Q25 and MiXCR, TCRdb rebuilt clones from the public reads, retaining in-frame beta chains. When rows share a CDR3 protein, they turn into one entry using the most common DNA and genes. TCRdb, not the authors, supplied the V and J calls. The sample yields just under 550,000 distinct CDR3 sequences; over 20% were counted once. Around 13% of the sample rests with the top ten.

PBMCs were isolated by Ficoll-Paque density gradient centrifugation. The specimen sequenced was PBMCs or a T cell subset sorted from them (not recorded which). The chain was built from TRBV12-3 or TRBV12-4 and TRBJ1-5; a confident D gene designation cannot be given. This TCR came from an adult woman who had mild COVID-19 (a few samples of this study predate the infection). The sample titles of this study are shuffled in the database, so cell type and time point are left out; the donor was told from shared clones. The CDR3 loop reads CASSKRTAAKPQHF. In nucleotides, the sequence is TGTGCCAGCAGTAAACGGACGGCGGCGAAGCCCCAGCATTTT.